Each of the 27 T cell receptor beta chains below was sequenced from the same sample in a study of blood T cell repertoires in COVID-19. The assay was immunoSEQ multiplex PCR, and TCRdb's table has in-frame clones only and misses some. The sample has roughly 100,000 clones; about four fifths are singletons. Material for sequencing was peripheral blood. All receptors come from an older man with COVID-19, enrolled during active disease.

The rearrangement links TRBV5-1 to TRBJ2-6; no clear D gene. This CDR3 is built from 15 residues. CDR1 is SGHRS and CDR2 is YFSETQ in the germline V gene. With 2 bases removed from V and 2 bases from J, the gap between germline ends came to 8 bases. This chain's CDR3 is CASSLISAGANVLTF. Written as DNA, the CDR3 is TGCGCCAGCAGCTTAATCTCTGCTGGGGCCAACGTCCTGACTTTC.

The J gene is TRBJ2-7, the V gene TRBV2; perhaps TRBD1 as D (6 bases). This CDR3 is built from 13 residues. V lost 11 bases to trimming and J lost 2 bases, with 16 bases between them. Germline CDR1 reads SNHLY; CDR2 reads FYNNEI. CDR3 region: CAGDRLGTYEQYF. CDR3 coding DNA: TGTGCCGGAGACAGGTTGGGGACCTACGAGCAGTACTTC.

This sequence joins TRBV4-2 and TRBJ1-1; a weak D match, TRBD1 (6 bases). The germline V gene has CDR1 LGHNA and CDR2 YNFKEQ. Trimming took off 4 bases at V and 4 bases at J, with 16 bases between the two ends. The CDR3 extends over 15 amino acids. As DNA, the CDR3 is TGTGCCAGCAGCCGAACTACAGGGATGGGCACTGAAGCTTTCTTT. Translated: CASSRTTGMGTEAFF.

This clone was observed once. The chain links TRBV19 to TRBJ2-2; 12 positions agree with TRBD2. CDR1 is LNHDA, CDR2 SQIVND, per germline (reference sequence). This CDR3 has 21 amino acids. V was pared by 0 bases and J by 5 bases, with 16 bases of the junction left unmatched. The CDR3 DNA follows: TGTGCCAGTAGTATAGACCCCGTTGGTGGTACTAGCGGGAGGACGACCGGGGAGCTGTTTTTT. Translating gives CASSIDPVGGTSGRTTGELFF.

V gene TRBV15 combines with J gene TRBJ2-1, with TRBD2 identical over 13 bases. CDR3 length equals 15 residues. Germline V CDR1 and CDR2: LNHNV, YYDKDF (reference sequence). V trimming: 2 bases; J trimming: 9 bases; junction bases outside the gene matches: 4. The CDR3 region has the DNA TGTGCCACCAGCAGATCCGGGACTAGCGGGGCTGAGCAGTTCTTC. Residues: CATSRSGTSGAEQFF.

The chain employs TRBV7-2 and TRBJ1-5; 7 bases align to TRBD1. Germline V gene lookup returns CDR1 SGHTA and CDR2 FQGNSA. The CDR3 is 17 amino acids. J was trimmed by 2 bases and V by 4 bases; bases with no gene match: 11. The CDR3 spells CASSSTKGALGNQPQHF. The CDR3 bases are TGTGCCAGCAGCTCTACAAAGGGGGCGTTGGGCAATCAGCCCCAGCATTTT.

This clone was observed once. This sequence joins TRBV5-1 and TRBJ2-3; TRBD1 matches at 8 bases. The germline CDR1 and CDR2 sequences are SGHRS and YFSETQ. After removal of 4 bases from V and 4 bases from J, the junction contained 5 bases not matched to a gene. The CDR3 contains 14 residues. As DNA, the CDR3 is TGCGCCAGCAGCCTGGGACAGGTCGCAGATACGCAGTATTTT. Translation gives CASSLGQVADTQYF.

This clone came up many times. The CDR3, as DNA: TGTGCCAGCAGTTTACATCCGGGACTAGCGGGAGGGGTCGAGCAGTACTTC. Translating it yields CASSLHPGLAGGVEQYF. J is TRBJ2-7 and V is TRBV27; 16 bases agree with TRBD2. V trimming: 2 bases; J trimming: 6 bases; junction bases outside the gene matches: 7. Germline loops: CDR1 MNHEY, CDR2 SMNVEV (reference sequence). The CDR3 has 17 amino acids.

The J gene is TRBJ1-2, the V gene TRBV5-1; 10 bases agree with TRBD1. The ends lost 1 base at V and 0 bases at J; junction bases unmatched: 9. The CDR3 is 18 amino acids. Germline V lookup: CDR1 SGHRS, CDR2 YFSETQ. The CDR3: CASSLLRDRGPSNYGYTF. In DNA, the CDR3 is TGCGCCAGCAGCTTGCTCAGGGACAGGGGACCGTCTAACTATGGCTACACCTTC.

The chain joins TRBV5-1 to TRBJ2-1; the match to TRBD1 covers 10 bases. V gave up 7 bases and J gave up 4 bases; unmatched junction bases: 5. The CDR3 consists of 14 residues. Germline V CDR1 and CDR2: SGHRS, YFSETQ. The CDR3 reads CASVPGQGYNEQFF. CDR3 sequence (DNA): TGCGCCAGCGTTCCGGGACAGGGGTACAATGAGCAGTTCTTC.

This chain joins TRBV24-1 and TRBJ2-3; 9 positions agree with TRBD1. This CDR3 spans 17 amino acids. Germline loops: CDR1 KGHDR, CDR2 SFDVKD. V trimming: 3 bases; J trimming: 0 bases; junction bases outside the gene matches: 6. In nucleotides, the CDR3 is TGTGCCACCAGTGATGCTACAGGGGGCATCAGCACAGATACGCAGTATTTT. It is translated as CATSDATGGISTDTQYF.

The chain employs TRBV24-1 and TRBJ1-2; TRBD1 aligns across 12 bases. This CDR3 has 15 residues. Germline V gene lookup returns CDR1 KGHDR and CDR2 SFDVKD. The junction had 2 bases not matched to a gene; V was cut back by 5 bases and J by 2 bases. CDR3 sequence (DNA): TGTGCCACCAGTGCCGGGACAGGGGGCAACTATGGCTACACCTTC. Residues: CATSAGTGGNYGYTF.

This chain joins TRBV5-4 and TRBJ1-1; 7 bases match TRBD1. Germline loops: CDR1 SGHNT, CDR2 YYREEE (reference sequence). Unmatched junction bases numbered 15, after V lost 4 bases and J lost 0 bases. The CDR3 runs 18 residues. This CDR3 is CASSQRTGGGFMNTEAFF. As DNA, the CDR3 is TGTGCCAGCAGCCAACGGACAGGAGGCGGGTTCATGAACACTGAAGCTTTCTTT.

CDR3 residues: CASSLHGTAQETQYF. CDR3 sequence (DNA): TGTGCCAGCAGTTTACACGGGACAGCACAAGAGACCCAGTACTTC. The gene calls are TRBV27 and TRBJ2-5; 7 positions match TRBD1. The CDR3 covers 15 residues. In germline, CDR1 is MNHEY, CDR2 SMNVEV (reference sequence). The ends lost 2 bases at V and 2 bases at J; junction bases unmatched: 5.

The V gene is TRBV4-3, the J gene TRBJ1-5; a possible D gene is TRBD1 (5 bases). This CDR3 is 15 amino acids long. The V gene's germline CDR1 is LGHNA and CDR2 YSLEER. Trimming took 0 bases from V and 4 from J, leaving 10 bases between them. The CDR3 sequence is CASSQERGDNQPQHF. CDR3 nucleotide sequence: TGCGCCAGCAGCCAAGAACGGGGGGATAATCAGCCCCAGCATTTT.

The J gene is TRBJ2-7, the V gene TRBV21-1; the tabulated D call, TRBD2, remains unverified against the DNA. TRBV21-1 is a recognized pseudogene. The CDR3 totals 16 residues. The CDR3 DNA reads as TGTGCCAGCAGCAAAGGTTGGCTAGCGGTCTCCTACGAGCAGTACTTC. It translates to CASSKGWLAVSYEQYF.

Only one count was recorded for this clone. Relative to the germline gene, one junction end is altered; a read error may explain this. The V and J genes are TRBV7-7 and TRBJ2-5, with 8 bases aligning to TRBD2. The CDR3 spans 16 residues. In germline, CDR1 is SSHAT, CDR2 FNYEAQ (reference sequence). The CDR3 DNA is TGTGCTAGCAGTCCCCTCTCGGGGGGGGGCCACGAGACCCAGTACTTC. Translation: CASSPLSGGGHETQYF.

The chain couples TRBV2 to TRBJ1-4; 8 bases agree with TRBD1. The CDR3 spans 14 residues. The germline CDR1 and CDR2 sequences are SNHLY and FYNNEI. The junction had 5 bases not matched to a gene; V was cut back by 4 bases and J by 7 bases. The CDR3 sequence is CASSGDRNSEKLFF. The CDR3 DNA is TGTGCCAGCAGTGGGGACAGGAATAGTGAAAAACTGTTTTTT.

The V and J genes are TRBV7-8 and TRBJ2-4; 7 positions match TRBD2. Germline V gene sequence: CDR1 SGHVS, CDR2 FQNEAQ. Germline trimming cut 2 bases from V and 9 bases from J; bases unmatched to any gene: 13. The CDR3 consists of 16 residues. For the CDR3, the DNA is TGTGCCAGCAGCTTAATCTTCGCGGGGGAGGGTGGCATTCAGTACTTC. Protein: CASSLIFAGEGGIQYF.

The chain recombines TRBV5-1 with TRBJ2-1; 10 nucleotides align to TRBD2. Germline CDR1 is SGHRS and CDR2 is YFSETQ. The J segment lost 6 bases and the V segment lost 4 bases, leaving 13 bases of the junction unmatched. The CDR3 loop spans 17 amino acids. This CDR3 reads CASSIPTLAGVSNEQFF. For the CDR3, the DNA is TGCGCCAGCAGCATACCGACTCTAGCGGGAGTGTCCAATGAGCAGTTCTTC.

The genes are TRBV4-2 and TRBJ1-6; D is uncertain. V lost 4 bases, J lost 0 bases, and 10 bases lay in between. This CDR3 has 16 residues. Germline V gene data show CDR1 as LGHNA and CDR2 as YNFKEQ. CDR3 nucleotides: TGTGCCAGCAGCCCACGGGAGAGCTCCTATAATTCACCCCTCCACTTT. Residues: CASSPRESSYNSPLHF.

The chain combines TRBV5-1 with TRBJ2-7; TRBD1 aligns across 10 bases. Germline CDR1 reads SGHRS; CDR2 reads YFSETQ. V trimming: 3 bases; J trimming: 3 bases; junction bases outside the gene matches: 0. The CDR3 sequence is 13 residues long. CDR3 protein: CASSWTGGYEQYF. Here the CDR3 DNA reads TGCGCCAGCAGCTGGACAGGGGGCTACGAGCAGTACTTC.

This chain joins TRBV24-1 and TRBJ2-3; D is perhaps TRBD1 (6 bases). V was trimmed by 4 bases and J by 5 bases, leaving 18 bases between them. CDR1 KGHDR and CDR2 SFDVKD come from the germline V gene. The CDR3 loop spans 16 amino acids. Here the CDR3 DNA reads TGTGCCACCAGTGACCCGGGACACGGGTTGGGAGATACGCAGTATTTT. Encoded protein: CATSDPGHGLGDTQYF.

CDR3 amino acids: CATKLDRSSYEQYF. DNA of the CDR3: TGTGCCACCAAACTTGACCGGAGCTCCTACGAGCAGTACTTC. The chain has TRBV15 and TRBJ2-7; D unresolved. This CDR3 contains 14 residues. CDR1 and CDR2 from the germline V gene are LNHNV and YYDKDF (reference sequence). Trimming stripped 7 bases from V and 0 bases from J, with 13 bases between.

The chain links TRBV5-1 to TRBJ2-2; 7 positions match TRBD2. Germline trimming cut 2 bases from V and 3 bases from J; bases unmatched to any gene: 7. The CDR3 runs 16 residues. CDR1 SGHRS and CDR2 YFSETQ come from the germline V gene. The CDR3 DNA reads as TGCGCCAGCAGCTTTGGACTAGTCCTTGACACCGGGGAGCTGTTTTTT. Its translation: CASSFGLVLDTGELFF.

This rearrangement joins TRBV9 to TRBJ2-3, with TRBD1 matching 8 bases. The germline V gene encodes CDR1 SGDLS and CDR2 YYNGEE. The CDR3 runs to 15 residues. J was trimmed by 2 bases and V by 6 bases; bases with no gene match: 8. DNA of the CDR3: TGTGCCAGCACCTTCCAGGGGGCGTCCACAGATACGCAGTATTTT. This codes for CASTFQGASTDTQYF.

The chain employs TRBV5-1 and TRBJ2-5, with 9 nucleotides matching TRBD2. The J segment lost 4 bases and the V segment lost 2 bases, leaving 3 bases of the junction unmatched. The V gene's germline CDR1 is SGHRS and CDR2 YFSETQ. CDR3 size: 14 residues. The CDR3 region is CASSFSGGTETQYF. For the CDR3, the DNA is TGCGCCAGCAGCTTTAGCGGGGGAACAGAGACCCAGTACTTC.